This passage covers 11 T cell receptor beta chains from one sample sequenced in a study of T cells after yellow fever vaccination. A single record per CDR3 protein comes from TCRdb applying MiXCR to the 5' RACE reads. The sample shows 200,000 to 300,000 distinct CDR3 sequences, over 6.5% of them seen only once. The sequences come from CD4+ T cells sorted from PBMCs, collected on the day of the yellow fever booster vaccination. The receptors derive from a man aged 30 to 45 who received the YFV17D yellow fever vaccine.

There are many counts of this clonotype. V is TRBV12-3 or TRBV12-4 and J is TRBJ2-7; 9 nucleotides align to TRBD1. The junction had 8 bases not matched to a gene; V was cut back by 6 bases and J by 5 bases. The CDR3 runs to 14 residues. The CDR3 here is CASSPGTGTNEQYF. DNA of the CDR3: TGTGCCAGCAGCCCGGGGACAGGGACTAACGAGCAGTACTTC.

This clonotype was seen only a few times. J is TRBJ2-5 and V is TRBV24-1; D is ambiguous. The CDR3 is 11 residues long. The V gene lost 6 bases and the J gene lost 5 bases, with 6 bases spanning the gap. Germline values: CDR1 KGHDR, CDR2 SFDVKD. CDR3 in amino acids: CATSFWETQYF. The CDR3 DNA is TGTGCCACCAGTTTTTGGGAGACCCAGTACTTC.

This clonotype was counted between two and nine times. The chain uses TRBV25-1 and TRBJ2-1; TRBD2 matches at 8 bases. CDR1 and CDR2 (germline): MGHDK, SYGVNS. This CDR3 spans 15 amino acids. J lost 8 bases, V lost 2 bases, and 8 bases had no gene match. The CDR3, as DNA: TGTGCCAGCAGTGAACAGGGACTAGTGGGCGATGAGCAGTTCTTC. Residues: CASSEQGLVGDEQFF.

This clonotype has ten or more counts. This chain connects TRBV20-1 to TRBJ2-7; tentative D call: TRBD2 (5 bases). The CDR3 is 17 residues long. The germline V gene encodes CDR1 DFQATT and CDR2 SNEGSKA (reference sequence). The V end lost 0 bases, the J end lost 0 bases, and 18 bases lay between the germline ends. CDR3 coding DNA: TGCAGTGCTAGAGATCAGTCAGTGACTAAACCCTCCTACGAGCAGTACTTC. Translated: CSARDQSVTKPSYEQYF.

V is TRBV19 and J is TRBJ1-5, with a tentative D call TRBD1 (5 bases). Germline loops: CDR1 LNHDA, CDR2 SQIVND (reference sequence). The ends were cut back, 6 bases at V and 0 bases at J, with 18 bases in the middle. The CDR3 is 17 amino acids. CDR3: CASSIRDGVDSNQPQHF. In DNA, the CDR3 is TGTGCCAGTAGCATCCGGGACGGAGTTGATAGCAATCAGCCCCAGCATTTT.

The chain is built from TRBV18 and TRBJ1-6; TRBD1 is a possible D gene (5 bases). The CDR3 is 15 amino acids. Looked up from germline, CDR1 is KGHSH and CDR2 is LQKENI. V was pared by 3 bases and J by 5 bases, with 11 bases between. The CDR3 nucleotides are TGTGCCAGCTCACCCGGGACGGTGAATAATTCACCCCTCCACTTT. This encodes CASSPGTVNNSPLHF.

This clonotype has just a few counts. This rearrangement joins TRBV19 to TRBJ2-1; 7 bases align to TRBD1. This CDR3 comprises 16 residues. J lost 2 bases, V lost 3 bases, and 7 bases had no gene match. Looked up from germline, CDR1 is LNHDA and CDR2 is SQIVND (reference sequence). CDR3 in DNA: TGTGCCAGTAGTATGAGAAGGGGGCAAGCCTACAATGAGCAGTTCTTC. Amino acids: CASSMRRGQAYNEQFF. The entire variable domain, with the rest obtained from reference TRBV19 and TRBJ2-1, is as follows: DGGITQSPKYLFRKEGQNVTLSCEQNLNHDAMYWYRQDPGQGLRLIYYSQIVNDFQKGDIAEGYSVSREKKESFPLTVTSAQKNPTAFYLCASSMRRGQAYNEQFFGPGTRLTVL.

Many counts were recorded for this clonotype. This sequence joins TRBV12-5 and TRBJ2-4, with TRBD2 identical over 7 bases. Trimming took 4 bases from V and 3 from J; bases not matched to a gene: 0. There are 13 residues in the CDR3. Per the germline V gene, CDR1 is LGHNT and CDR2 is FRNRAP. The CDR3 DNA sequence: TGTGCTAGTGGTTCTAGCGGCAAAAACATTCAGTACTTC. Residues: CASGSSGKNIQYF.

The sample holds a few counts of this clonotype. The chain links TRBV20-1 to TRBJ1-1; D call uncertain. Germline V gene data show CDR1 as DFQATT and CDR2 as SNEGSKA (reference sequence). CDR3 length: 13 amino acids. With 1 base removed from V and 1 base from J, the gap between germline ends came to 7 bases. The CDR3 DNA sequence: TGCAGTGCTAGAGTATACGGGAACACTGAAGCTTTCTTT. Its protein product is CSARVYGNTEAFF.

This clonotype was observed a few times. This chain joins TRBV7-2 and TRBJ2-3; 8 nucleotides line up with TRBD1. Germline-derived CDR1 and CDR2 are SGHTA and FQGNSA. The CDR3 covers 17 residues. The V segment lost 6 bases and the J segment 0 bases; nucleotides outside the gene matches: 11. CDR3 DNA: TGTGCCAGCAGGTTTTCAGGGGGCTCGGCTAGCACAGATACGCAGTATTTT. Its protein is CASRFSGGSASTDTQYF.

In DNA, the CDR3 is TGTGCCAGCGATATCGAACGGACCACAGATACGCAGTATTTT. Translating it yields CASDIERTTDTQYF. The chain has TRBV2 and TRBJ2-3; D is ambiguous. This CDR3 is built from 14 residues. The germline gives CDR1 SNHLY, CDR2 FYNNEI. Trimming took 8 bases from V and 2 from J, leaving 14 bases between them.